This TCR beta chain was sequenced during a study of T cells after yellow fever vaccination. Study results and limitations: The CD4 compartment and the CD8 compartment contained a small share of clonotypes in common.

For this clonotype: Its antigen remains unknown.

TCRdb re-analysed the 5' RACE reads in MiXCR, keeping a single row per CDR3 protein. The data hold some 240,000 distinct CDR3 sequences, with about 3.9% observed a single time. Trimming removed 4 bases from V and 0 bases from J, with 7 bases in between. Per germline, CDR1 ENHRY and CDR2 SYGVKD. The CDR3 loop spans 13 amino acids. Sample: PBMCs, taken 15 days after the yellow fever booster vaccination. The source of this sequence is a young man who received the YFV17D yellow fever vaccine. This chain links TRBV10-3 with TRBJ2-7; D is ambiguous. In DNA, the CDR3 is TGTGCCATCAGTGGATCAGCCTCCTACGAGCAGTACGTC. Protein: CAISGSASYEQYV.